This T cell receptor beta chain was profiled in a study of cytomegalovirus exposure and HLA in healthy donors. General observations from the study: Reports indicated that the classifier achieved high specificity and sensitivity in diagnosing cytomegalovirus status. It was only CMV serostatus that was available as immune exposure information. In a later analysis, compared with equally common non-associated chains, HLA-associated beta chains were more expanded. Productive rates of about 90% or about 30% were seen for most TCR beta V segments in an earlier analysis.

This clone was detected a few times. Its specificity is not known. Germline CDR1 and CDR2: MGHDK and SYGVNS. This CDR3 region has 14 residues. V gave up 6 bases and J gave up 2 bases, with 13 bases separating them. The study ran its PCR with 60 Vbeta and 13 Jbeta primers. Sequencing was performed with immunoSEQ multiplex PCR; in TCRdb, only in-frame clones are kept and a portion is missing. Here the sample spans roughly 180,000 clones, roughly 88% being singletons. This clonotype was obtained from a girl aged 2 to 9 in good health and CMV-seropositive. Sequencing was carried out using PBMCs. The rearrangement uses TRBV25-1 and TRBJ1-2; tentatively, D is TRBD1 (6 bases). DNA of the CDR3: TGTGCCAGCAGCGCAGGGGTGGAGAACTATGGCTACACCTTC. Protein product: CASSAGVENYGYTF.